This T cell receptor beta chain was recorded in a study of identical twins. Whole-study results and caveats: Insertions were reduced in abundant cord blood beta clonotypes but not in memory repertoires.

The authors used template switching to add a universal primer site and gave cDNA unique molecular identifiers. Using its own MiXCR run on the 5' RACE reads, TCRdb lists one record per CDR3 protein. The table shows under 500,000 distinct CDR3 sequences, with approximately 14% occurring only once. This clonotype was observed a few times. Its antigen remains unknown. The CDR3 totals 15 residues. V was cut by 2 bases and J by 0 bases, with 11 bases left in between. These data were also reused for a study on yellow fever vaccine responses in identical twins.

The receptor was derived from a woman between 18 and 29 years old in good health. The sample comprised CD4+ T cells sorted from blood. The rearrangement links TRBV12-3 or TRBV12-4 to TRBJ2-7; D possibly corresponds to TRBD1 (6 bases). CDR3 residues: CASSLSRTVSYEQYF. CDR3 DNA: TGTGCCAGCAGTTTATCGAGGACAGTCTCCTACGAGCAGTACTTC.